The source of this TCR beta chain is a study of blood T cell repertoires in COVID-19. Study at large: Sample material is recorded as cDNA or gDNA derived from T cells, B-cell-depleted T cells, or PBMCs.

Libraries were prepared by immunoSEQ multiplex PCR; TCRdb keeps only in-frame clonotypes and omits some of them. The table has around 120,000 clones, approximately 84% seen once. The CDR3 spans 15 residues. V trimming: 0 bases; J trimming: 3 bases; junction bases outside the gene matches: 3. Per germline, CDR1 SGHRS and CDR2 YFSETQ. The clonotype originates from a human donor in a cohort sampled during active COVID-19. Sequenced: peripheral blood. The chain uses TRBV5-1 and TRBJ2-1; 7 nucleotides agree with TRBD1. The CDR3 here is CASSLEAGGYNEQFF. The CDR3 nucleotides read TGCGCCAGCAGCTTGGAGGCAGGGGGCTACAATGAGCAGTTCTTC.